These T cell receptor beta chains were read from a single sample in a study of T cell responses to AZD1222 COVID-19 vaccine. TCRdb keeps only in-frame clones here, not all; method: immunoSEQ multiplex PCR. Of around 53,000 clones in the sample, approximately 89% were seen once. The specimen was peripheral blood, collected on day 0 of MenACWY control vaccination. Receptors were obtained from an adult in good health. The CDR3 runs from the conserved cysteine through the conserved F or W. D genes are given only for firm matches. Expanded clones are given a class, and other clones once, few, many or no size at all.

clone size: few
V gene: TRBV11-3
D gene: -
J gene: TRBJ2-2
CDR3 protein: CASSLETPSAGELFF
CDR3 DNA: TGTGCCAGCAGCTTAGAAACTCCGAGCGCCGGGGAGCTGTTTTTT

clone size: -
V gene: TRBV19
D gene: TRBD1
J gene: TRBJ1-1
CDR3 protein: CASSIVRDRPNTEAFF
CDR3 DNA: TGTGCCAGTAGTATAGTCCGGGACAGGCCGAACACTGAAGCTTTCTTT

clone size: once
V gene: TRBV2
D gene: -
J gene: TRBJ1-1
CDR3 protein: CASSEAGYTEAFF
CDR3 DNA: TGTGCCAGCAGTGAAGCAGGGTACACTGAAGCTTTCTTT

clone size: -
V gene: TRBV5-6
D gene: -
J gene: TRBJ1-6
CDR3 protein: CASSFGGINSPLHF
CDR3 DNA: TGTGCCAGCAGCTTTGGGGGCATAAATTCACCCCTCCACTTT

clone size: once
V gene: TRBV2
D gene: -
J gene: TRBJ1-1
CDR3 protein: CASSDQGVTEAFF
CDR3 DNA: TGTGCCAGCAGTGACCAGGGTGTCACTGAAGCTTTCTTT

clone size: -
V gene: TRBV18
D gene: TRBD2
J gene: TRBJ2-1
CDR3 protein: CASSPTETSGSIEQFF
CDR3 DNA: TGTGCCAGCTCACCCACGGAGACTAGCGGGAGTATTGAGCAGTTCTTC

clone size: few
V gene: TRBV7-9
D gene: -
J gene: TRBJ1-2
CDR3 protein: CASTGGYGYTF
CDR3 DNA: TGTGCCAGCACGGGGGGCTATGGCTACACCTTC

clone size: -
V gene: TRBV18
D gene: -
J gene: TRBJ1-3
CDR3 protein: CASSRDEGGGNTIYF
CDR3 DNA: TGTGCCAGCTCACGGGACGAGGGCGGTGGAAACACCATATATTTT

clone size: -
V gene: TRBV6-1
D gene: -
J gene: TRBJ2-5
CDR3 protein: CASSEMQQETQYF
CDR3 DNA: TGTGCCAGCAGTGAAATGCAGCAAGAGACCCAGTACTTC

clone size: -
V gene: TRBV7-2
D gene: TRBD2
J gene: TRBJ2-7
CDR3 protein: CASSSWTSGRAGEQYF
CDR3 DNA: TGTGCCAGCAGTTCTTGGACTAGCGGGAGGGCAGGCGAGCAGTACTTC

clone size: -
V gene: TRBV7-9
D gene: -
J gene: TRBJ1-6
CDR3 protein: CASSVGSTRDSPLHF
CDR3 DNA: TGTGCCAGCAGCGTAGGATCTACTCGGGATTCACCCCTCCACTTT

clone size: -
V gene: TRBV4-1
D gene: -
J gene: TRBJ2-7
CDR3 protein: CASSQVRGDSYEQYF
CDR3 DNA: TGCGCCAGCAGCCAAGTTAGGGGGGACTCCTACGAGCAGTACTTC

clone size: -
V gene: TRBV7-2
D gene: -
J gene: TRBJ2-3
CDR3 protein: CASSFRGAHTDTQYF
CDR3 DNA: TGTGCCAGCAGCTTCCGGGGAGCCCACACAGATACGCAGTATTTT

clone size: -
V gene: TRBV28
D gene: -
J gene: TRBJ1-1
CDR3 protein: CASSLNGNTEAFF
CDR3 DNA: TGTGCCAGCAGTTTAAACGGGAACACTGAAGCTTTCTTT

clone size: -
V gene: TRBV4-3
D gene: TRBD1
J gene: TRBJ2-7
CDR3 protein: CASSQGQGVTYEQYF
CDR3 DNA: TGCGCCAGCAGCCAAGGACAGGGGGTTACCTACGAGCAGTACTTC

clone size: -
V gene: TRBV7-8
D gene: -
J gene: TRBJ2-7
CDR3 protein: CASSSGTLSYYEQYF
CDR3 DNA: TGTGCCAGCAGCTCCGGGACTCTTTCCTACTACGAGCAGTACTTC

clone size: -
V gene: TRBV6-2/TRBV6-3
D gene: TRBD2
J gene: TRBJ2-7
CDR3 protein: CASSPRGSSYEQYF
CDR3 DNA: TGTGCCAGCAGTCCCCGCGGGAGCTCCTACGAGCAGTACTTC

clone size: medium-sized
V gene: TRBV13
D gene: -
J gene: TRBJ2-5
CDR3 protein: CASSLRVAEAPETQYF
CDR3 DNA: TGTGCCAGCAGCTTACGGGTAGCGGAGGCTCCTGAGACCCAGTACTTC

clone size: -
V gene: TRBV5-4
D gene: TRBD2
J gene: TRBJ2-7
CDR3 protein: CASSNSYSSRAGGSYEQYF
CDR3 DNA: TGTGCCAGCAGCAATTCCTATTCATCCAGGGCGGGAGGGTCCTACGAGCAGTACTTC

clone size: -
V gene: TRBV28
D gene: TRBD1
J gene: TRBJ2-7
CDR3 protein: CASRPDRGRSYEQYF
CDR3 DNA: TGTGCCAGCAGGCCAGACAGGGGGCGGTCGTACGAGCAGTACTTC

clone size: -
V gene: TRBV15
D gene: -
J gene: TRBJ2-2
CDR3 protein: CATSLDRNTGELFF
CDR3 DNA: TGTGCCACCAGCCTCGACAGAAACACCGGGGAGCTGTTTTTT

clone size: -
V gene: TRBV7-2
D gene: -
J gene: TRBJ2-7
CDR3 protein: CASSLARGRAYEQYF
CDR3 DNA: TGTGCCAGCAGCTTAGCGCGGGGCAGAGCCTACGAGCAGTACTTC

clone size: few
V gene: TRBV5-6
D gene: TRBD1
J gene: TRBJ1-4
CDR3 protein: CASSAGQDSNEKLFF
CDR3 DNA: TGTGCCAGCAGCGCGGGACAGGATAGTAATGAAAAACTGTTTTTT

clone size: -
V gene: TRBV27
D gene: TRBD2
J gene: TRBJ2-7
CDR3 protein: CASSPVKAGAYEQYF
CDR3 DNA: TGTGCCAGCAGTCCCGTAAAAGCGGGAGCCTACGAGCAGTACTTC

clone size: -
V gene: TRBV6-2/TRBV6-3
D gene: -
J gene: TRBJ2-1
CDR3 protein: CASSEESPIYNEQFF
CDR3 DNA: TGTGCCAGCAGTGAGGAGTCCCCTATCTACAATGAGCAGTTCTTC

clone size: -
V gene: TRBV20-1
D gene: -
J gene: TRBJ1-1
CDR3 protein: CSAPGTEAFF
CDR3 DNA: TGCAGTGCCCCCGGCACTGAAGCTTTCTTT

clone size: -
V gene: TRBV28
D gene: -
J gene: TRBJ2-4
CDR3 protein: CASSSGGGRKNIQYF
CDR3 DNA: TGTGCCAGCAGTTCCGGAGGGGGGCGCAAAAACATTCAGTACTTC

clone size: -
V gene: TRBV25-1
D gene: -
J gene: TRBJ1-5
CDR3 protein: CASSEQDSNQPQHF
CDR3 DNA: TGTGCCAGCAGTGAACAGGATTCTAATCAGCCCCAGCATTTT

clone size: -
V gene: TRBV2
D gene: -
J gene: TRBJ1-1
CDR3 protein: CASSLQGSTEAFF
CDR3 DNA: TGTGCCAGCAGCCTACAGGGTAGCACTGAAGCTTTCTTT

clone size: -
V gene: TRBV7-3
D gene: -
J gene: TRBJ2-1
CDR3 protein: CASSLLKYNEQFF
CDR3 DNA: TGTGCCAGCAGCTTATTGAAGTACAATGAGCAGTTCTTC

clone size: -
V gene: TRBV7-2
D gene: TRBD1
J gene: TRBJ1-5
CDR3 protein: CASSLAGTDYNQPQHF
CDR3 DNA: TGTGCCAGCAGCTTGGCCGGGACAGACTACAATCAGCCCCAGCATTTT

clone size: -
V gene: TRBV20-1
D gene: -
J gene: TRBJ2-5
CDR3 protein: CSASSGLQETQYF
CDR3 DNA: TGCAGTGCAAGTTCGGGACTCCAAGAGACCCAGTACTTC

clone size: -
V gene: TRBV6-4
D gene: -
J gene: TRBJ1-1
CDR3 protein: CASSDRMGNTEAFF
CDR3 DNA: TGTGCCAGCAGTGACAGGATGGGGAACACTGAAGCTTTCTTT

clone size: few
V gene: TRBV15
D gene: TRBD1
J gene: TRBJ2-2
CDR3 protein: CATSRGQFRTGELFF
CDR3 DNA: TGTGCCACCAGCAGGGGACAGTTCCGCACCGGGGAGCTGTTTTTT

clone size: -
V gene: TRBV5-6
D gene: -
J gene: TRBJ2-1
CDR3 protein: CASVRDSPYNEQFF
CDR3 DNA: TGTGCCAGCGTTCGAGACTCACCATACAATGAGCAGTTCTTC

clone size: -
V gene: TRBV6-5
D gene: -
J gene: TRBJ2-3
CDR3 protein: CASSSRQASTDTQYF
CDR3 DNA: TGTGCCAGCAGCAGCAGACAGGCCAGCACAGATACGCAGTATTTT

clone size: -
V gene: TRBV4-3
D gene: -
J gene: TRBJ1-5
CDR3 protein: CASSQDVESNQPQHF
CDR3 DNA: TGCGCCAGCAGCCAAGATGTAGAAAGCAATCAGCCCCAGCATTTT

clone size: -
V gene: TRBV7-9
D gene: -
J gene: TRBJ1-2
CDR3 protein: CASSSDAHSLYGYTF
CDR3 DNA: TGTGCCAGCAGCTCGGACGCCCATTCCTTATATGGCTACACCTTC

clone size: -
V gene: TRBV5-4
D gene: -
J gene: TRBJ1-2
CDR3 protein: CASSLQWRSNYGYTF
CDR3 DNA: TGTGCCAGCAGCTTGCAGTGGCGATCTAACTATGGCTACACCTTC

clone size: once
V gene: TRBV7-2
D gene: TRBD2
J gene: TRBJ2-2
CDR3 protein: CASSLALGGLNTGELFF
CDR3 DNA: TGTGCCAGCAGCTTAGCCCTGGGAGGGCTAAACACCGGGGAGCTGTTTTTT

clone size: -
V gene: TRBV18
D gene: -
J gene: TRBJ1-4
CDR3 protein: CASSRSQAGSTNEKLFF
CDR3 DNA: TGTGCCAGCTCAAGGAGCCAAGCAGGTTCAACTAATGAAAAACTGTTTTTT

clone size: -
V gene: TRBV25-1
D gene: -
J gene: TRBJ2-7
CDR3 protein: CASSDSQGREYF
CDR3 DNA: TGTGCCAGCAGTGATTCCCAGGGGCGAGAGTACTTC

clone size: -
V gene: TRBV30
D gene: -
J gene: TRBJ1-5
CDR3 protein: CAWSPQGRLYQPQHF
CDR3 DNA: TGTGCCTGGAGTCCACAGGGCCGTCTATATCAGCCCCAGCATTTT